This TCR beta chain was sequenced in a study of T cells in Graves' hyperthyroidism and ophthalmopathy. Study findings and constraints: In the blood, most expanded thyroid clonotypes above 0.001 appeared as well.

It was RNA transcripts that yielded the amplified TCR beta CDR3 regions. In the first-round RT-PCR of the TCR CDR3, the HTBI primer set was used. MiXCR, run by TCRdb on the multiplex PCR reads, gives a single entry per CDR3 protein. Here the sample spans roughly 550,000 distinct CDR3 sequences, around 15% being singletons. The length of the CDR3 is 15 residues. V was pared by 6 bases and J by 1 base, with 18 bases between. The germline V gene has CDR1 DFQATT and CDR2 SNEGSKA (reference sequence). The sample holds many counts of this clonotype. Its antigen is as yet unknown. The sequencing sample was made of blood. V and J are TRBV20-1 and TRBJ2-5, with TRBD2 as a possible D gene (7 bases). The receptor's source is a woman in her thirties with Graves' ophthalmopathy. CDR3: CSAVKGGSIQETQYF. The CDR3 DNA follows: TGCAGTGCCGTTAAGGGGGGGTCTATCCAAGAGACCCAGTACTTC.